Sequencing of this TCR beta chain was carried out in a study of beta chain features in type 1 diabetes. Study outcomes and limitations: Type 1 diabetes patients had moderately but significantly shorter TCRB CDR3s in all four CD4+ subsets.

Via the markers CD45RO/CCR7/CD25/CD127/CD95/CD27, stem cell-like memory, regulatory, central memory and naive CD4+ cells were sorted. Every sorted population was more than 98% pure. All of the isolated RNA was reverse transcribed, so expressed TCRB transcripts were sequenced. Assay used: immunoSEQ multiplex PCR; TCRdb lists only in-frame clones, some missing. The table includes some 44,000 clones, approximately 72% detected once. About this clone itself: The antigen remains unidentified.

The trim removed 5 bases at V and 4 bases at J, leaving 8 bases unmatched. Germline values: CDR1 SEHNR, CDR2 FQNEAQ (reference sequence). CDR3 length: 16 residues. Input material: Tregs from blood. The genes are TRBV7-9 and TRBJ1-6, with TRBD1 matching over 7 bases. This sequence originates from a young woman with type 1 diabetes. The CDR3 sequence: CASSESDRVYNSPLHF. The CDR3 DNA is TGTGCCAGCAGCGAAAGTGACAGGGTATATAATTCACCCCTCCACTTT.